The T cell receptor (beta chain) described here comes from a study of blood T cell repertoires in COVID-19 (dated by TCRdb to about 2020). For the study in its entirety: Samples covering the acute and convalescent phases of COVID-19 were provided by collaborators in the United States, Italy and Spain. The material from the prospective study consisted of cDNA or gDNA derived from T cells, B-cell-depleted T cells, or PBMCs. Subjects who had been exposed to COVID-19, were actively infected with it, or had recovered from it provided the deeply sampled blood TCRbeta repertoires that made up the dataset. The repertoires were released in a freely available public database intended as a resource for research on the immune response to SARS-CoV-2. The samples were drawn from two sources: the first 160 participants of the ongoing ImmuneRACE study, and 950 to 1,500 subjects contributed by 6 global collaborators. The sample metadata nearly always contained a de-identified subject ID, COVID-19 status, age in years and sex. Where available, HLA class I and class II types were taken from metadata supplied by the sample provider and were not determined by assay-based typing. Overall study outcomes, separate from this receptor: Clinical and demographic metadata were provided uncurated, with the amount varying by source and participant.

The immunoSEQ Assay, a bias-controlled multiplex PCR, was used to amplify TCRbeta CDR3 regions from genomic DNA. The study's own analysis went as follows. The number of nucleated cells in each sample was estimated by amplification of reference gene primers within the assay. Sequence reads were collapsed and filtered to measure the absolute abundance of every unique TCRbeta CDR3 rearrangement. Productive Simpson clonality was computed per sample as the square root of Simpson's diversity index over productive rearrangements. TCRdb mirrors the immuneACCESS table, restricted to in-frame sequences. Some clones are absent from its copies; in checked studies, under half trace to an unresolved V gene, and the reason for the others is unknown. V, J and clone size are taken as reported in that table, and D and trimming were inferred from the DNA itself. Counted in this sample were under 250,000 clones; about 84% of them appeared once. The top ten hold 6% to 9.5% of the sample.

Details on this clone: Its antigen specificity is not known. It has no much larger one-base neighbor in the sample; base qualities were not kept.

V drops 5 bases and J drops 3 bases, leaving 11 bases in between. The CDR3 contains 13 residues, cysteine and phenylalanine counted. Only CDR3 DNA remains: 39 bases, in frame from the first base. CDR1 and CDR2, looked up from the germline V gene, are SGHTA and FQGNSA. The collaborating institutions used their own protocols to collect whole blood in K2EDTA tubes. For TCRbeta analysis, collaborator samples were shipped as frozen whole blood, as isolated PBMCs, or as DNA extracted from either sample type. Sequencing was done on a sample of peripheral blood. This sequence was found in a woman aged 80 or over with acute or convalescent COVID-19. The rearranged segments are TRBV7-2 and TRBJ2-7; a tentative D match to TRBD2 spans 6 bases. The CDR3 reads CASSREPSYEQYF. The DNA sequence is given as TGTGCCAGCAGCCGGGAGCCGAGCTACGAGCAGTACTTC.